This TCR beta chain was retrieved from a study of T cell responses to AZD1222 COVID-19 vaccine. About the study: Recipients boosted at about 4 weeks or about 12 weeks are pooled.

Note on this clone: Its antigen remains unknown.

There are 13 residues in the CDR3. Germline V gene lookup returns CDR1 SGHTA and CDR2 FQGNSA. Trimming took 8 bases from V and 1 from J, leaving 11 bases between them. Repertoires were generated with immunoSEQ multiplex PCR, while TCRdb's copy carries only in-frame clones and drops some. The table shows some 160,000 clones, with 92% occurring only once. Study outcomes and limitations: Donors, mostly white British, included more females; clonal diversity was possibly underestimated. Only five to seven AZD1222 recipients were seropositive at baseline.

The source material was peripheral blood, sampled on day 0 of AZD1222 vaccination. This sequence originates from an adult in good health. The genes are TRBV7-2 and TRBJ1-1; weak D call: TRBD1 (5 bases). CDR3 protein: CASATGGNTEAFF. The CDR3 DNA follows: TGTGCCAGCGCCACCGGGGGGAACACTGAAGCTTTCTTT.